This TCR beta chain was recorded in a study of beta chain features in type 1 diabetes. The overall study: The study found patients and healthy donors alike in age, gender and cell yields. Sorted cell examination encompassed over 90 million cells across all samples.

This clone has only a few counts. Of the isolated RNA, all was reverse transcribed, and so the sequenced material was expressed TCRB transcripts. The repertoire was sequenced with immunoSEQ multiplex PCR; TCRdb's copy has only in-frame clones and lacks some. The sample has 500,000 to 700,000 clones, about 16% seen once. Cells sorted by CD45RO/CCR7/CD25/CD127/CD95/CD27 comprised CD4+ naive, central memory, regulatory and stem cell-like memory cells. V was trimmed by 5 bases and J by 5 bases, leaving 6 bases between them. This CDR3 region has 11 residues. Germline V CDR1 and CDR2: SGHVS, FNYEAQ. Material for sequencing was naive CD4+ T cells from blood. The origin of this receptor is a man between 18 and 35 years old in good health. V and J are TRBV7-6 and TRBJ2-5; D call uncertain. The CDR3 loop is CASSTRETQYF. CDR3 nucleotides: TGTGCCAGCAGCACCCGGGAGACCCAGTACTTC.